The 18 T cell receptor beta chains given below trace back to one sample, sequenced in a study of identical twins. TCRdb reprocessed the 5' RACE reads with MiXCR, giving one entry per CDR3 protein. There are around 220,000 distinct CDR3 sequences in the sample; more than 12% occur only once, and around 8.9% lies in the top ten. Sequenced sample: memory (CD45RO+) T cells sorted from blood. These TCRs come from a young woman in good health.

The chain employs TRBV5-1 and TRBJ2-2, with TRBD2 matching 10 bases. Per germline, CDR1 SGHRS and CDR2 YFSETQ. The CDR3 is made up of 19 amino acids. After removal of 1 base from V and 0 bases from J, the junction contained 9 bases not matched to a gene. CDR3 in amino acids: CASSLRASGGPTNTGELFF. The CDR3 region has the DNA TGCGCCAGCAGCTTGCGTGCTAGCGGGGGCCCGACGAACACCGGGGAGCTGTTTTTT.

This clonotype turned up a few times. CDR3 sequence reads: CASSSYGQGNIQYF. In nucleotides, the CDR3 is TGTGCCAGCAGCTCTTACGGACAGGGGAACATTCAGTACTTC. This chain connects TRBV5-6 to TRBJ2-4, with 9 bases matching TRBD1. The V segment lost 3 bases and the J segment 7 bases; nucleotides outside the gene matches: 5. Germline loops: CDR1 SGHDT, CDR2 YYEEEE. The CDR3 is 14 residues long.

This clonotype turned up a few times. The chain has TRBV6-5 and TRBJ2-5; 7 nucleotides align to TRBD1. V was clipped by 2 bases and J by 2 bases; unmatched bases: 2. The CDR3 sequence is 14 residues long. CDR1 MNHEY and CDR2 SVGAGI come from the germline V gene. The CDR3 region is CASSYGGQQETQYF. The CDR3 DNA is TGTGCCAGCAGTTACGGGGGACAGCAAGAGACCCAGTACTTC.

The chain links TRBV11-2 to TRBJ2-7; 7 nucleotides match TRBD2. Germline trimming cut 5 bases from V and 3 bases from J; bases unmatched to any gene: 7. The CDR3 runs 14 residues. In germline, CDR1 is SGHAT, CDR2 FQNNGV. CDR3 sequence (DNA): TGTGCCAGCAGCACTGGGGGGGGGGGCTACGAGCAGTACTTC. It translates to CASSTGGGGYEQYF.

The V and J genes are TRBV9 and TRBJ2-6; D is perhaps TRBD1 (6 bases). The germline gives CDR1 SGDLS, CDR2 YYNGEE. The CDR3 loop spans 17 amino acids. V lost 4 bases and J 0 bases, leaving 14 bases between the germline ends. In nucleotides, the CDR3 is TGTGCCAGCAGCCCGCAGGGGCCCTACTCTGGGGCCAACGTCCTGACTTTC. Translated: CASSPQGPYSGANVLTF.

This clonotype was detected many times. V usage is TRBV18 and J usage is TRBJ2-7; D gene uncertain. Germline V lookup: CDR1 KGHSH, CDR2 LQKENI. The V end lost 8 bases, the J end lost 3 bases, and 8 bases lay between the germline ends. The CDR3 runs 11 residues. The CDR3 here is CASSPNYEQYF. DNA of the CDR3: TGTGCCAGCAGCCCGAACTACGAGCAGTACTTC.

This clonotype turned up a few times. This chain joins TRBV6-5 and TRBJ2-2; D is undetermined. The ends were cut back, 6 bases at V and 7 bases at J, with 9 bases in the middle. Germline-derived CDR1 and CDR2 are MNHEY and SVGAGI. The CDR3 spans 12 residues. CDR3 amino acids: CASRLGRGELFF. In DNA form, the CDR3 reads TGTGCCAGCAGATTGGGCCGCGGGGAGCTGTTTTTT.

This clonotype turned up a few times. The rearrangement links TRBV15 to TRBJ2-7; D not certain. Germline-derived CDR1 and CDR2 are LNHNV and YYDKDF (reference sequence). This CDR3 contains 15 residues. Deletions cut 0 bases from V and 4 bases from J, with 13 bases between. CDR3 sequence: CATSREGGALYEQYF. CDR3 nucleotide sequence: TGTGCCACCAGCAGAGAAGGCGGAGCCCTTTACGAGCAGTACTTC.

This clonotype was counted between two and nine times. The chain combines TRBV21-1 with TRBJ1-1; TRBD1 is taken as the D call from the table, unchecked against the DNA. TRBV21-1 is given as a pseudogene. The CDR3 loop spans 8 amino acids. This CDR3 reads CASTFPRF. CDR3 DNA: TGTGCCAGCACTTTCCCCCGGTTT.

This clonotype was detected many times. The CDR3 sequence is CASSVSVGETQYF. DNA of the CDR3: TGTGCCAGCAGTGTCTCCGTGGGAGAGACCCAGTACTTC. The chain has TRBV2 and TRBJ2-5; D remains ambiguous. Germline V gene lookup returns CDR1 SNHLY and CDR2 FYNNEI. V was cut by 4 bases and J by 4 bases, with 10 bases left in between. The CDR3 extends over 13 amino acids.

The chain uses TRBV6-1 and TRBJ2-1; D is possibly TRBD1 (5 bases). The CDR3 length is 15 residues. Trimming shortened V by 6 bases and J by 0 bases, and 12 bases separated the two germline ends. Germline V lookup: CDR1 MNHNS, CDR2 SASEGT. CDR3 nucleotides: TGTGCCAGCAGGCGACAGAGCTACTCCTACAATGAGCAGTTCTTC. Translating it yields CASRRQSYSYNEQFF.

This clonotype was counted at least ten times. V and J are TRBV24-1 and TRBJ2-1, with 11 positions matching TRBD2. Losses at the gene ends were 4 bases for V and 6 bases for J; bases not matched to a gene: 4. In germline, CDR1 is KGHDR, CDR2 SFDVKD. The CDR3 length is 15 residues. The DNA of the CDR3 is TGTGCCACCAGTGACGGACTAGCGGGTACCAATGAGCAGTTCTTC. It is translated as CATSDGLAGTNEQFF.

The chain carries TRBV12-3 or TRBV12-4 and TRBJ1-1; possible D gene TRBD1, 5 bases. The CDR3 has 16 residues. The V end lost 3 bases, the J end lost 0 bases, and 14 bases lay between the germline ends. CDR3: CASSFAGTLMNTEAFF. CDR3 sequence (DNA): TGTGCCAGCAGTTTCGCAGGGACTCTTATGAACACTGAAGCTTTCTTT.

A few counts support this clonotype. This chain joins TRBV7-2 and TRBJ1-2; 9 nucleotides line up with TRBD1. The CDR3 has 15 amino acids. Trimming at V came to 1 base and at J to 4 bases, leaving 4 bases not matched to a gene. Per germline, CDR1 SGHTA and CDR2 FQGNSA. The chain's CDR3 is CASSLVPGQGYGYTF. The DNA for the CDR3 is TGTGCCAGCAGCTTAGTGCCGGGACAGGGCTATGGCTACACCTTC.

This clonotype was detected a few times. This chain connects TRBV15 to TRBJ1-1; no clear D gene. Germline V gene data show CDR1 as LNHNV and CDR2 as YYDKDF (reference sequence). The V end was cut by 1 base, the J end by 1 base, with 7 bases between. This CDR3 spans 14 amino acids. CDR3 amino acids: CATSRGGSNTEAFF. The CDR3 DNA follows: TGTGCCACCAGCAGAGGAGGGTCGAACACTGAAGCTTTCTTT.

This clonotype showed up just a few times. CDR3 region: CASSPYPGQGAREQYF. For the CDR3, the DNA is TGTGCCAGCTCACCATACCCGGGACAGGGGGCAAGAGAGCAGTACTTC. The chain recombines TRBV18 with TRBJ2-7; 12 nucleotides align to TRBD1. CDR1 KGHSH and CDR2 LQKENI come from the germline V gene. This CDR3 spans 16 amino acids. J was trimmed by 7 bases and V by 2 bases; bases with no gene match: 9.

The rearrangement joins TRBV2 to TRBJ1-4, with a weak D call TRBD1 (6 bases). V was shortened by 6 bases and J by 7 bases, with 12 bases between the two germline ends. The germline V gene has CDR1 SNHLY and CDR2 FYNNEI. This CDR3 spans 13 amino acids. The CDR3: CASRWGAGEKLFF. CDR3 sequence (DNA): TGTGCCAGCAGATGGGGGGCAGGTGAAAAACTGTTTTTT.

This clonotype was seen a handful of times. This chain uses TRBV6-2 or TRBV6-3 with TRBJ2-3; D might be TRBD1 (6 bases). Trimming removed 6 bases from V and 2 bases from J, with 15 bases in between. Germline values: CDR1 MNHEY, CDR2 SVGEGT. The CDR3 length is 15 residues. Here the CDR3 DNA reads TGTGCCAGCAGCCATCGGGACATACCCACAGATACGCAGTATTTT. Its translation: CASSHRDIPTDTQYF.